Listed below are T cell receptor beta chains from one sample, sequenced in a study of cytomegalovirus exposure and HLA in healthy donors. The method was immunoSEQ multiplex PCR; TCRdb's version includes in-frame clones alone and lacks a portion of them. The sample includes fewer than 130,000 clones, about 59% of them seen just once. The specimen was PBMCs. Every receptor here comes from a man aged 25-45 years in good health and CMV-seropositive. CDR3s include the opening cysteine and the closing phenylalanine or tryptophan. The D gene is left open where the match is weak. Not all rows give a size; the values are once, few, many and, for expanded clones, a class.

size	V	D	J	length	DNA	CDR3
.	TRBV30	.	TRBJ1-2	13	TGTGCCTGGGACTCGGAACGGTACTATGGCTACACCTTC	CAWDSERYYGYTF
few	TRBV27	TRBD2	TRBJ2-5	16	TGTGCCAGCAGCCCCGGGACTAGCTGGGCGGAAGAGACCCAGTACTTC	CASSPGTSWAEETQYF
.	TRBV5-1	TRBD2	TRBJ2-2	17	TGCGCCAGCAGCGCATTGTCGCGGGGGGGGCGAACCGGGGAGCTGTTTTTT	CASSALSRGGRTGELFF
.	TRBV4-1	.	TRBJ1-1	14	TGCGCCAGCAGACCCCGAGGGGGGGGCACTGAAGCTTTCTTT	CASRPRGGGTEAFF
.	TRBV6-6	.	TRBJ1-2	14	TGTGCCAGCAGTTACTCTGAAGGCGGAAATGGCTACACCTTC	CASSYSEGGNGYTF
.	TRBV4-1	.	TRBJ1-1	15	TGCGCCAGCAGCGGGGGACTGGGTAGAAACACTGAAGCTTTCTTT	CASSGGLGRNTEAFF
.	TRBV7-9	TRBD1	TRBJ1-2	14	TGTGCCAGCAGCTCCCTGGACAGGCACGATGGCTACACCTTC	CASSSLDRHDGYTF
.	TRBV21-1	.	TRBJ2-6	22	TGTGCCAGCAGCCCTCCCTTCTTTCGGGACACCCTCTTCTTCTCTGGGGCCAACGTCCTGACTTTC	CASSPPFFRDTLFFSGANVLTF
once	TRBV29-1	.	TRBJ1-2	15	TGCAGCGTTGGGGGAGACCTAAACCTAAACTATGGCTACACCTTC	CSVGGDLNLNYGYTF
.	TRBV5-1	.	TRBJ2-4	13	TGCGCCAGCAGCTTGGCACCGGGGTCCGGTAAAGACTTC	CASSLAPGSGKDF
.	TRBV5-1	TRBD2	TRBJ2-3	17	TGCGCCAGCAGCCCCGAGGCATTAGCGGGGGGAGCAGATACGCAGTATTTT	CASSPEALAGGADTQYF
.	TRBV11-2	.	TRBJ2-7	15	TGTGCCAGCAGCTCCCCGGGACTCAGAAGAGGTGAGCAGTACTTC	CASSSPGLRRGEQYF
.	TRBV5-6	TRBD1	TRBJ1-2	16	TGTGCCAGCAGCCTAACCCGGGACAGGGGCTACTATGGCTACACCTTC	CASSLTRDRGYYGYTF
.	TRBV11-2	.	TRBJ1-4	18	TGTGCCAGCAGCTTTACTTCCGGGACAAGGGCAACTAATGAAAAACTGTTTTTT	CASSFTSGTRATNEKLFF
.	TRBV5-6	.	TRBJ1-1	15	TGTGCCAGCAGCTCTTTGAGGCAGGGAGGGATGGGAGCTTTCTTT	CASSSLRQGGMGAFF
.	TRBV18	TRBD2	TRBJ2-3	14	TGTGCCAGCTCACCTAACGGGGGGGCAGATACGCAGTATTTT	CASSPNGGADTQYF
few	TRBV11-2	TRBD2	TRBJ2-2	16	TGTGCCAGCAGTACCGGGGGGGGTTGGGACACCGGGGAGCTGTTTTTT	CASSTGGGWDTGELFF
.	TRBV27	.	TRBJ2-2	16	TGTGCCAGCAGTTTGGTGACACCTCTTCAGACCGGGGAGCTGTTTTTT	CASSLVTPLQTGELFF
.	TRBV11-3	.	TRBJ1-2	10	TGTGCCAGCAGCCACGGTGGCTACACCTTC	CASSHGGYTF
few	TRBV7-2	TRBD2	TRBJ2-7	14	TGTGCCAGCCGACGACCTAGCGGGGGTTACGAGCAGTACTTC	CASRRPSGGYEQYF
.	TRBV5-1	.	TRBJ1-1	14	TGCGCCAGCAGCATTTTCGGGAAGGACACTGAAGCTTTCTTT	CASSIFGKDTEAFF
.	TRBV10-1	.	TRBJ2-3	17	TGCGCCAGCAGAAAAAAGGGGGTCGGGAATATCACAGATACGCAGTATTTT	CASRKKGVGNITDTQYF
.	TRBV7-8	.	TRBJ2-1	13	TGTGCCAGCAGCTTAGAGAATAGCAATGAGCAGTTCTTC	CASSLENSNEQFF
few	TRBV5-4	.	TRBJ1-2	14	TGTGCCAGCAGCTTGGGAGGTATTAACTATGGCTACACCTTC	CASSLGGINYGYTF
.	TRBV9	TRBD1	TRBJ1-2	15	TGTGCCAGCAGCGTGGGACAGGGGAAGGTGGGTGGCTACACCTTC	CASSVGQGKVGGYTF
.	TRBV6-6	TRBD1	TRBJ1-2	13	TGTGCCAGCAGTTGGGGGACAGGGGAAGGCTACACCTTC	CASSWGTGEGYTF
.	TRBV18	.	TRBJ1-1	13	TGTGCCAGCTCTCCGGACACCTTACTGGAAGCTTTCTTT	CASSPDTLLEAFF
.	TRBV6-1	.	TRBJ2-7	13	TGTGCCAGCAGTGAAGCTTCCAACTACGAGCAGTACTTC	CASSEASNYEQYF
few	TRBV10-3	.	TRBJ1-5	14	TGTGCCATCAGTGAGCCCTACCCAGGTCAGCCCCAGCATTTT	CAISEPYPGQPQHF
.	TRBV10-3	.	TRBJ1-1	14	TGTGCCATCAGTGAGTCTCTAGGGGCGACGGAAGCTTTCTTT	CAISESLGATEAFF
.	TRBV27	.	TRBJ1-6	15	TGTGCCAGCAGTTTTAGTCCCGAAACTAATTCACCCCTCCACTTT	CASSFSPETNSPLHF
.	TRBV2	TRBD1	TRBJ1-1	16	TGTGCCAGCAGTCCTGGACAGGTGACCTTTCTCACTGAAGCTTTCTTT	CASSPGQVTFLTEAFF
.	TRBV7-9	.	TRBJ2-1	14	TGTGCCAGCACAAGTTCCGGCTCCTACAATGAGCAGTTCTTC	CASTSSGSYNEQFF
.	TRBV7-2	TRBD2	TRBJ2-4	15	TGTGCCAGCAGCGTCGGACTAGCGGGGGCAGAGGGTCGGTACTTC	CASSVGLAGAEGRYF
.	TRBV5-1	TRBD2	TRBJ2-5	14	TGCGCCAGCAGCTTAGGGACTATTAAAGAGACCCAGTACTTC	CASSLGTIKETQYF
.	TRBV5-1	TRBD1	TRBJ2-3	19	TGCGCCAGCAGGCCGGGACAGGGTTTGGAGTTTCGTTACACAGATACGCAGTATTTT	CASRPGQGLEFRYTDTQYF
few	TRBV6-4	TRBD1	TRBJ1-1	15	TGTGCCAGCAGCCAGGGGGGCGGAGGAGGTGCTGAAGCTTTCTTT	CASSQGGGGGAEAFF
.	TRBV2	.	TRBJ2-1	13	TGTGCCAGCAGTATAGGGGAATATGGTGAGCAGTTCTTC	CASSIGEYGEQFF
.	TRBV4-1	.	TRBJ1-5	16	TGCGCCAGCAGCCAATTTGGGGGGACCGTCAATCAGCCCCAGCATTTT	CASSQFGGTVNQPQHF
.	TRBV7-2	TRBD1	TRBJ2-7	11	TGTGCCAGCACCCTAGGACAGGAACAGTACTTC	CASTLGQEQYF
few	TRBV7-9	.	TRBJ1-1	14	TGTGCCAGCAGCCTACGCGGCTTGAACACTGAAGCTTTCTTT	CASSLRGLNTEAFF
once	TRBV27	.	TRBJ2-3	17	TGTGCCAGCAGTCTCCGGTCGGGGGTGGTAGGCACAGATACGCAGTATTTT	CASSLRSGVVGTDTQYF
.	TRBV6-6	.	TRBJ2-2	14	TGTGCCAGCAGACGTAGCGGGAACACCGGGGAGCTGTTTTTT	CASRRSGNTGELFF
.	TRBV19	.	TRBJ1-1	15	TGTGCCAGTAGTCCCTCGAGGGGGATAAACACTGAAGCTTTCTTT	CASSPSRGINTEAFF
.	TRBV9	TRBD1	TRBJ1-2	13	TGTGCCAGCAGCGTAGGACAGGGGTATGGCTACACCTTC	CASSVGQGYGYTF
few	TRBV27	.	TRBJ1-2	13	TGTGCCAGCAGTTCGGACAGTCGCTATGGCTACACCTTC	CASSSDSRYGYTF